The 7 T cell receptor beta chains listed next were all sequenced from one sample in a study of identical twins. Using its own MiXCR run on the 5' RACE reads, TCRdb lists one record per CDR3 protein. The data hold under 1 million distinct CDR3 sequences, with more than 9% observed a single time. These data were also filed under a second study, of yellow fever vaccine responses in identical twins.

Sequencing used PBMCs. The source of these receptors is a young woman in good health.

The genes are TRBV3-1 and TRBJ2-7; the D is unclear. The ends were cut back, 4 bases at V and 1 base at J, with 14 bases in the middle. CDR1 and CDR2 (germline): LGHDT, YNNKEL (reference sequence). The CDR3 runs 15 residues. Here the CDR3 DNA reads TGTGCCAGCAGCCCTCACCCCGCCTTATCCTACGAGCAGTACTTC. Amino acids: CASSPHPALSYEQYF.

The chain recombines TRBV7-8 with TRBJ2-3; a possible D gene is TRBD2 (6 bases). Trimming left V 5 bases short and J 6 bases short, with 21 bases between. CDR1 is SGHVS, CDR2 FQNEAQ, per germline. The CDR3 sequence is 16 residues long. This chain's CDR3 is CASSRLRDSLSDTQYF. In DNA, the CDR3 is TGTGCCAGCAGCCGACTTCGGGACTCCCTTAGTGATACGCAGTATTTT. Full variable domain (remainder filled in from reference TRBV7-8 and TRBJ2-3): GAGVSQSPRYKVAKRGQDVALRCDPISGHVSLFWYQQALGQGPEFLTYFQNEAQLDKSGLPSDRFFAERPEGSVSTLKIQRTQQEDSAVYLCASSRLRDSLSDTQYFGPGTRLTVL.

CDR3 residues: CASSFGQGGNEQFF. CDR3 DNA: TGTGCCAGCAGCTTCGGGCAGGGGGGGAATGAGCAGTTCTTC. This sequence joins TRBV7-6 and TRBJ2-1; either TRBD1 or TRBD2 may supply D (7 bases each). V lost 3 bases, J lost 7 bases, and 13 bases lay in between. Germline V gives CDR1 SGHVS, CDR2 FNYEAQ. The CDR3 consists of 14 residues.

The genes are TRBV29-1 and TRBJ2-7; the match to TRBD1 covers 10 bases. The junction had 4 bases not matched to a gene; V was cut back by 1 base and J by 1 base. Germline V gene lookup returns CDR1 SQVTM and CDR2 ANQGSEA. This CDR3 has 15 amino acids. The CDR3: CSVEGTGGSSYEQYF. CDR3 DNA sequence: TGCAGCGTTGAAGGGACAGGGGGGTCGTCCTACGAGCAGTACTTC.

This clonotype was seen at least ten times. The gene calls are TRBV6-5 and TRBJ1-2; 7 positions agree with TRBD1. CDR3 length: 17 residues. Germline loops: CDR1 MNHEY, CDR2 SVGAGI. V lost 0 bases and J lost 2; bases outside the gene matches: 9. The CDR3 region is CASSYSGTGGGNYGYTF. The CDR3 nucleotides are TGTGCCAGCAGTTACTCGGGAACAGGAGGGGGCAACTATGGCTACACCTTC.

This clonotype has only a few counts. The gene calls are TRBV28 and TRBJ1-5; 10 bases map to TRBD1. CDR1 is MDHEN and CDR2 is SYDVKM in the germline V gene. V shed 5 bases, J shed 6 bases, and the junction held 4 bases outside the gene matches. This CDR3 is built from 14 residues. The CDR3 reads CASSNRDRGQPQHF. The CDR3, as DNA: TGTGCCAGCAGTAACCGGGACAGGGGTCAGCCCCAGCATTTT.

This clonotype showed up just a few times. The chain carries TRBV7-3 and TRBJ2-7, with D possibly matching TRBD1 (5 bases). Germline CDR1 SGHTA, CDR2 FQGTGA. The CDR3 is made up of 13 amino acids. Trimming removed 1 base at V and 7 bases at J, with 11 bases between. DNA of the CDR3: TGTGCCAGCAGCTTAAATTGGGGCCTGGAGCAGTACTTC. Its protein product is CASSLNWGLEQYF.